The 21 T cell receptor beta chains given below trace back to one sample, sequenced in a study of beta chain features in type 1 diabetes. These receptors' antigens are unknown. Expressed TCRB transcripts got sequenced, as all isolated RNA was reverse transcribed. The data were produced by immunoSEQ multiplex PCR, yet TCRdb's version contains in-frame clones alone and is incomplete. Here the sample spans hundreds of thousands of clones, 13% being singletons. Points from the study as a whole: Moderate yet significant TCRB CDR3 shortening was seen in Type 1 diabetes patients in all four CD4+ subsets.

Input material: naive CD4+ T cells from blood. The receptor set was obtained from a man aged 18-30 years with type 1 diabetes.

Here the CDR3 reads CSVEGYRDYSYEQYF. CDR3 DNA sequence: TGCAGCGTTGAAGGGTACAGGGACTACTCCTACGAGCAGTACTTC. This sequence joins TRBV29-1 and TRBJ2-7, with D maybe TRBD2 (7 bases). The germline V and J ends were trimmed by 1 base and 0 bases, with 13 bases remaining between them. Germline V lookup: CDR1 SQVTM, CDR2 ANQGSEA. This CDR3 spans 15 amino acids.

This rearrangement joins TRBV10-3 to TRBJ1-2, with TRBD1 as a possible D gene (5 bases). The CDR3 is 14 residues long. Germline V gives CDR1 ENHRY, CDR2 SYGVKD. V was pared by 4 bases and J by 6 bases, with 15 bases between. This CDR3 reads CAISAGSSRDGYTF. CDR3 sequence (DNA): TGTGCCATCAGTGCTGGGTCCTCCAGGGATGGCTACACCTTC.

CDR3 DNA sequence: TGTGCCAGCAGCCAAAGTAGCGATAGCTCTGGAAACACCATATATTTT. Translation: CASSQSSDSSGNTIYF. The chain employs TRBV7-2 and TRBJ1-3; D remains unclear. CDR1 is SGHTA and CDR2 is FQGNSA in the germline V gene. This CDR3 comprises 16 residues. Trimming stripped 5 bases from V and 0 bases from J, with 14 bases between.

Only a few counts were recorded for this clone. This rearrangement joins TRBV9 to TRBJ2-1, with 9 bases identical to TRBD2. The V segment lost 0 bases and the J segment 7 bases; nucleotides outside the gene matches: 11. Germline V gene sequence: CDR1 SGDLS, CDR2 YYNGEE. The CDR3 length is 17 residues. The CDR3 is CASSVGLSGGPSNEQFF. The CDR3 DNA sequence: TGTGCCAGCAGCGTAGGGTTGAGCGGGGGGCCCTCGAATGAGCAGTTCTTC.

The chain links TRBV7-3 to TRBJ2-1; the D call may be TRBD1 or TRBD2 (6 bases each). The germline V and J ends were trimmed by 4 bases and 2 bases, with 12 bases remaining between them. The germline V gene has CDR1 SGHTA and CDR2 FQGTGA. The CDR3 contains 15 residues. CDR3 in DNA: TGTGCCAGCAGCTCCCGTGGGGGGCCCTACAATGAGCAGTTCTTC. Protein sequence: CASSSRGGPYNEQFF.

This clone was picked up a small number of times. V gene TRBV4-1 combines with J gene TRBJ2-7; D unclear. Trimming pared 0 bases from V and 6 bases from J, leaving 12 bases between. The CDR3 has 14 amino acids. CDR1 is MGHRA, CDR2 YSYEKL, per germline. CDR3 protein: CASSQEDAKPEQYF. DNA for the CDR3: TGCGCCAGCAGCCAAGAGGACGCTAAACCCGAGCAGTACTTC.

The CDR3 DNA sequence: TGTGCCATCAGTGCCTTGAGGGGTCCTAATGAAAAACTGTTTTTT. Protein product: CAISALRGPNEKLFF. The V gene is TRBV10-3, the J gene TRBJ1-4, with D possibly being TRBD1 (5 bases). The CDR3 totals 15 residues. Germline V lookup: CDR1 ENHRY, CDR2 SYGVKD. V shed 4 bases and J shed 3 bases, with 12 bases lying between them.

This chain's CDR3 is CASSAYRGPNEKLFF. The DNA for the CDR3 is TGTGCCAGCAGCGCATACAGGGGCCCGAATGAAAAACTGTTTTTT. The V call is TRBV9, the J call TRBJ1-4; 7 bases fit TRBD1. Losses at the gene ends were 3 bases for V and 5 bases for J; bases not matched to a gene: 7. This CDR3 has 15 residues. From germline, CDR1 is SGDLS and CDR2 YYNGEE.

In this sample, this clone turned up a few times. The gene calls are TRBV23-1 and TRBJ2-7, with D perhaps matching TRBD1 (6 bases). TRBV23-1 is filed as an ORF, its function uncertain. The V and J ends lost 4 bases and 0 bases respectively, with 13 bases between them. The CDR3 contains 15 residues. The CDR3: CASSRDIPSSYEQYF. The CDR3 nucleotides read TGCGCCAGCAGTCGGGACATCCCGAGCTCCTACGAGCAGTACTTC.

The J gene is TRBJ2-3, the V gene TRBV4-1; D uncertain. CDR3 length: 10 residues. V was clipped by 4 bases and J by 13 bases, with 9 bases between them. CDR1 and CDR2 from the germline V gene are MGHRA and YSYEKL. The CDR3: CASSPPEEYF. The CDR3 nucleotides are TGCGCCAGCAGCCCCCCAGAGGAGTATTTT.

This clone was seen only a few times. V is TRBV29-1 and J is TRBJ2-1; 11 nucleotides line up with TRBD2. The CDR3 contains 14 residues. Germline V CDR1 and CDR2: SQVTM, ANQGSEA. The V gene end was trimmed by 3 bases and the J gene end by 7 bases; junction bases not matched to a gene: 5. CDR3 bases: TGCAGCGTTGAGCCCCGACTAGCGGGGAATGAGCAGTTCTTC. This translates into CSVEPRLAGNEQFF.

This clone showed up just a few times. The genes are TRBV5-1 and TRBJ2-2, with 8 bases lining up with TRBD1. This CDR3 spans 17 amino acids. The germline V gene encodes CDR1 SGHRS and CDR2 YFSETQ. Trimming cost V 4 bases and J 5 bases; bases outside gene matches: 13. CDR3 amino acids: CASSPGQALTGTGELFF. CDR3 bases: TGCGCCAGCAGCCCGGGACAGGCGCTTACGGGGACCGGGGAGCTGTTTTTT.

The chain links TRBV30 to TRBJ2-1; tentatively, D is TRBD2 (7 bases). The CDR3 consists of 15 residues. Germline V gene sequence: CDR1 GTSNPN, CDR2 SVGIG (reference sequence). Trimming stripped 5 bases from V and 2 bases from J, with 16 bases between. CDR3 loop: CAWDVGGGPYNEQFF. The CDR3 bases are TGTGCCTGGGACGTAGGGGGGGGCCCCTACAATGAGCAGTTCTTC.

The sample holds a few counts of this clone. The chain combines TRBV25-1 with TRBJ2-6, with TRBD1 matching over 10 bases. Germline CDR1 reads MGHDK; CDR2 reads SYGVNS. This CDR3 contains 16 residues. V lost 7 bases and J lost 2; bases outside the gene matches: 5. CDR3 sequence reads: CASTWTGGPGANVLTF. CDR3 DNA sequence: TGTGCCAGCACTTGGACAGGGGGTCCTGGGGCCAACGTCCTGACTTTC.

This clone has just a few counts. The rearrangement links TRBV30 to TRBJ1-1; D not resolved. Germline CDR1 and CDR2: GTSNPN and SVGIG (reference sequence). This CDR3 contains 15 residues. V dropped 5 bases and J dropped 1 base, with 17 bases sitting between them. The CDR3 is CAWGRLRTENTEAFF. In DNA, the CDR3 is TGTGCCTGGGGGAGACTGCGGACGGAGAACACTGAAGCTTTCTTT.

This rearrangement joins TRBV5-1 to TRBJ2-5; the D gene is possibly TRBD2 (6 bases). V lost 2 bases, J lost 4 bases, and 18 bases lay in between. Germline CDR1 is SGHRS and CDR2 is YFSETQ. The length of the CDR3 is 16 residues. CDR3 loop: CASSLTPGGRGETQYF. CDR3 bases: TGCGCCAGCAGCTTAACCCCCGGGGGAAGGGGAGAGACCCAGTACTTC.

This clone was counted between two and nine times. The rearrangement links TRBV19 to TRBJ2-3; 7 positions agree with TRBD2. J lost 0 bases, V lost 7 bases, and 4 bases had no gene match. The germline V gene encodes CDR1 LNHDA and CDR2 SQIVND (reference sequence). The CDR3 is 14 residues long. The CDR3 sequence: CASKMRGSTDTQYF. In DNA, the CDR3 is TGTGCCAGTAAAATGCGGGGGAGCACAGATACGCAGTATTTT.

The sample holds a few counts of this clone. The V call is TRBV18, the J call TRBJ2-5, with D tentatively TRBD2 (7 bases). The germline gives CDR1 KGHSH, CDR2 LQKENI. This CDR3 has 14 amino acids. Trimming removed 6 bases at V and 5 bases at J, with 16 bases between. The DNA of the CDR3 is TGTGCCAGCTCCCAACGGGGGGCCCCGGAGACCCAGTACTTC. This encodes CASSQRGAPETQYF.

This clone was counted between two and nine times. This chain joins TRBV30 and TRBJ2-2; D ambiguous. Trimming shortened V by 0 bases and J by 3 bases, and 11 bases separated the two germline ends. The CDR3 is 15 residues long. Germline lookup yields CDR1 GTSNPN and CDR2 SVGIG (reference sequence). CDR3 sequence: CAWSVSRSYTGELFF. Written as DNA, the CDR3 is TGTGCCTGGAGTGTATCCAGATCCTACACCGGGGAGCTGTTTTTT.

This clone has a handful of counts. V usage is TRBV10-3 and J usage is TRBJ2-2, with 12 bases lining up with TRBD1. This CDR3 has 16 amino acids. Germline lookup yields CDR1 ENHRY and CDR2 SYGVKD. V lost 0 bases and J lost 6; bases outside the gene matches: 2. CDR3 region: CAISESGTGGSGELFF. CDR3 nucleotide sequence: TGTGCCATCAGTGAGTCGGGGACAGGGGGCTCCGGGGAGCTGTTTTTT.

The chain carries TRBV7-8 and TRBJ1-6; 7 nucleotides align to TRBD1. J was trimmed by 0 bases and V by 4 bases; bases with no gene match: 9. The CDR3 covers 18 residues. The germline CDR1 and CDR2 sequences are SGHVS and FQNEAQ. The DNA of the CDR3 is TGTGCCAGCAGCTCAGCGGGACAGTGGCTCTCCTATAATTCACCCCTCCACTTT. Protein sequence: CASSSAGQWLSYNSPLHF.